This record concerns one TCR beta chain sequence. Antigen: not known. Produced via immunoSEQ multiplex PCR; TCRdb's table is partial and in-frame only. The sample consists of fewer than 13,000 clones, about three quarters of them appearing once. The sample comes from a study of T cells in localized non-small cell lung cancer. Study-level findings and limits: Clonality of T cells reached its maximum in uninvolved adjacent lung, surpassing tumor. Appearances in adjacent lung were noted for a median about 60 of the top 100 tumor clones.

The sequence derives from a male donor older than 55 with stage I lung adenocarcinoma. The source was peripheral blood, collected before any cancer treatment.

CDR3 residues: CASSLSGGFIGETQYF. The CDR3 DNA reads as TGTGCCAGCAGCTTATCGGGAGGGTTTATCGGCGAGACCCAGTACTTC. This chain connects TRBV7-7 to TRBJ2-5; TRBD2 matches at 8 bases. CDR1 SSHAT and CDR2 FNYEAQ come from the germline V gene (reference sequence). The CDR3 is 16 residues long. The V segment lost 2 bases and the J segment 5 bases; nucleotides outside the gene matches: 10.